The clone carrying this T cell receptor beta chain was found a few times. At one end, the junction sequence differs from germline, possibly due to a read error. Building the TCR beta libraries relied on iRepertoire HTBI primers, and CDR3 regions underwent Arm-PCR. Each CDR3 protein gets one entry after TCRdb re-called the multiplex PCR reads with MiXCR. The sample comprises 450,000 to 600,000 distinct CDR3 sequences, less than 15% of which are singletons, and roughly 10% rests with the top ten. This entry is derived from a study of regulatory T cells in long-lasting Graves disease. Time point meaning: newly diagnosed GD, antithyroid drugs for less than 3 months. Researchers made the TCR library from RNA that was extracted from PBMCs. These same data were also listed under a study on T cells in Graves' hyperthyroidism and ophthalmopathy. That work states: Exclusion criteria comprised uncontrolled infection, other autoimmune disease, pregnancy or lactation.

This TCR was sampled from a man between 25 and 39 years old with Graves disease. The specimen comprised peripheral blood mononuclear cells (PBMCs), sampled at new diagnosis, from a patient treated with antithyroid drugs.

CDR3 protein: CASSIGPREFTDTQYF. In DNA, the CDR3 is TGCGCCAGCAGCATAGGGCCCCGGGAATTCACAGATACGCAGTATTTT. The chain couples TRBV11-2 to TRBJ2-3; TRBD2 is a possible D gene (5 bases). The CDR3 has 16 residues. CDR1 SGHAT and CDR2 FQNNGV come from the germline V gene.